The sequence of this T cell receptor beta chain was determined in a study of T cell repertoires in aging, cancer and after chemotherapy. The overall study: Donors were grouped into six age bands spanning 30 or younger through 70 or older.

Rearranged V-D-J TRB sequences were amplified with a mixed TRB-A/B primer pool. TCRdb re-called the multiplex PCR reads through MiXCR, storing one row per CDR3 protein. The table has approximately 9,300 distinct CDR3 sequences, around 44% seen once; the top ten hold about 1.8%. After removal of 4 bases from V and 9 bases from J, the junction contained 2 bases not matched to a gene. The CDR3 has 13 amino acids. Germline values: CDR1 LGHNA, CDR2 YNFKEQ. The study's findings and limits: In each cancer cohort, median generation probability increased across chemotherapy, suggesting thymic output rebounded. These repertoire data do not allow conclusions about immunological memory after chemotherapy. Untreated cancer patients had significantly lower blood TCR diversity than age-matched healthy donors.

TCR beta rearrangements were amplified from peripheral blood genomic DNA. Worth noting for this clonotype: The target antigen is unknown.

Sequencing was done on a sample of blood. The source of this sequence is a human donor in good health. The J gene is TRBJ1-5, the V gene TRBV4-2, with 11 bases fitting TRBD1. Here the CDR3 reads CASSPGQGGPQHF. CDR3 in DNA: TGTGCCAGCAGCCCGGGACAGGGGGGGCCCCAGCATTTT.